What follows are 22 T cell receptor beta chains derived from one specimen sequenced in a study of vaccination and CD4 T cells after COVID-19. For these receptors, no antigen is known. Treatment defined: approximately 11-day PBMC culture with coronavirus spike peptide pools or control peptides (ViraFEST assay). The Oncomine TCR Beta short-read assay was applied to DNA of cultured CD4+ T cells. TCRdb ran MiXCR on the PCR reads and lists one entry per CDR3 protein. The table includes around 18,000 distinct CDR3 sequences, roughly 77% detected once. Sequencing was performed on CD4+ T cells from blood, cultured in vitro. These receptors originate from a human donor who had recovered from COVID-19.

The CDR3 loop reads CASSRDFQETQYF. The CDR3 DNA is TGCGCCAGCAGTCGGGACTTCCAAGAGACCCAGTACTTC. V gene TRBV10-1 combines with J gene TRBJ2-5; TRBD2 might be the D (6 bases). The CDR3 is made up of 13 amino acids. The ends were cut back, 5 bases at V and 1 base at J, with 8 bases in the middle. CDR1 and CDR2 (germline): WNHNN, SYGVQD (reference sequence).

This clonotype occurred a few times. The chain joins TRBV7-9 to TRBJ1-2; 9 bases align to TRBD1. V dropped 2 bases and J dropped 4; count of bases not matched to a gene: 5. The CDR3 runs to 15 residues. The germline V gene has CDR1 SEHNR and CDR2 FQNEAQ (reference sequence). DNA for the CDR3: TGTGCCAGCAGCTTATGGGGACAGGGCAGCTATGGCTACACCTTC. Encoded protein: CASSLWGQGSYGYTF.

V usage is TRBV6-1 and J usage is TRBJ1-1; weak D call: TRBD1 (6 bases). From germline, CDR1 is MNHNS and CDR2 SASEGT. Trimming removed 4 bases from V and 1 base from J, with 16 bases in between. The CDR3 has 16 amino acids. The DNA for the CDR3 is TGTGCCAGCAGTGCATCCAGTTTGGGGGCGAACACTGAAGCTTTCTTT. Translation: CASSASSLGANTEAFF.

The chain joins TRBV20-1 to TRBJ2-2, with TRBD2 matching 8 bases. CDR1 is DFQATT and CDR2 is SNEGSKA in the germline V gene (reference sequence). The CDR3 is made up of 13 amino acids. Trimming at V came to 5 bases and at J to 3 bases, leaving 2 bases not matched to a gene. The CDR3 region is CSARAGDTGELFF. CDR3 nucleotide sequence: TGCAGTGCTCGAGCGGGGGACACCGGGGAGCTGTTTTTT.

The chain links TRBV12-3 or TRBV12-4 to TRBJ1-5, with TRBD1 identical over 7 bases. The CDR3 covers 12 residues. V shed 7 bases, J shed 7 bases, and the junction held 4 bases outside the gene matches. The CDR3 protein is CASKGALQPQHF. CDR3 in DNA: TGTGCCAGCAAGGGGGCTCTCCAGCCCCAGCATTTT.

Only a few counts were recorded for this clonotype. The chain employs TRBV20-1 and TRBJ2-1; 10 nucleotides match TRBD2. The V and J ends lost 6 bases and 3 bases, in that order; junction bases with no gene match: 5. The CDR3 has 14 residues. CDR1 is DFQATT, CDR2 SNEGSKA, per germline (reference sequence). Written as DNA, the CDR3 is TGCAGTGCCTCCAGGACTAGCGGCTACAATGAGCAGTTCTTC. Its translation is CSASRTSGYNEQFF.

This clonotype occurred a few times. The chain carries TRBV19 and TRBJ1-3; 9 nucleotides align to TRBD1. Unmatched junction bases numbered 4, after V lost 1 base and J lost 0 bases. The CDR3 has 17 amino acids. In germline, CDR1 is LNHDA, CDR2 SQIVND (reference sequence). CDR3 coding DNA: TGTGCCAGTAGTATAGTGGGACAGGGATCCTCTGGAAACACCATATATTTT. It translates to CASSIVGQGSSGNTIYF.

This clonotype was observed a handful of times. The rearrangement joins TRBV20-1 to TRBJ1-5; TRBD1 matches at 7 bases. CDR1 DFQATT and CDR2 SNEGSKA come from the germline V gene (reference sequence). CDR3 length: 14 amino acids. Germline trimming cut 1 base from V and 2 bases from J; bases unmatched to any gene: 2. CDR3 coding DNA: TGCAGTGCTAGAGGAGGGGGCGGCAATCAGCCCCAGCATTTT. This gives the protein CSARGGGGNQPQHF.

The V and J genes are TRBV7-9 and TRBJ1-4; unclear D gene. Germline lookup yields CDR1 SEHNR and CDR2 FQNEAQ (reference sequence). The CDR3 is 15 residues long. The germline V and J ends were trimmed by 0 bases and 6 bases, with 11 bases remaining between them. The CDR3 DNA sequence: TGTGCCAGCAGCTTAGCGTTGACACGAGATGAAAAACTGTTTTTT. Translating gives CASSLALTRDEKLFF.

The chain combines TRBV12-3 or TRBV12-4 with TRBJ1-2, with 7 bases fitting TRBD1. The CDR3 extends over 13 amino acids. The ends lost 8 bases at V and 1 base at J; junction bases unmatched: 4. The CDR3 here is CASGTVINYGYTF. Here the CDR3 DNA reads TGTGCCAGCGGGACAGTCATTAACTATGGCTACACCTTC.

V usage is TRBV15 and J usage is TRBJ1-4; the match to TRBD1 covers 9 bases. The CDR3 has 16 amino acids. CDR1 is LNHNV and CDR2 is YYDKDF in the germline V gene (reference sequence). The V and J ends lost 1 base and 5 bases, in that order; junction bases with no gene match: 5. The CDR3 protein is CATSRGSGTGNEKLFF. DNA for the CDR3: TGTGCCACCAGCAGAGGTTCCGGGACAGGGAATGAAAAACTGTTTTTT.

The J gene is TRBJ1-5, the V gene TRBV20-1; D is ambiguous. V gave up 4 bases and J gave up 7 bases, with 11 bases separating them. This CDR3 region has 12 residues. Germline CDR1 reads DFQATT; CDR2 reads SNEGSKA (reference sequence). Here the CDR3 DNA reads TGCAGTGCTAAGGGTGGTCAGCAGCCCCAGCATTTT. This sequence encodes CSAKGGQQPQHF.

The V gene is TRBV28, the J gene TRBJ1-2; D is possibly TRBD1 (5 bases). The germline gives CDR1 MDHEN, CDR2 SYDVKM. The CDR3 runs to 16 residues. The V and J ends lost 5 bases and 1 base respectively, with 17 bases between them. The CDR3 loop reads CASSPDSGPINYGYTF. The CDR3 DNA reads as TGTGCCAGCAGTCCCGACTCAGGGCCGATTAACTATGGCTACACCTTC.

In its sample, this clonotype was seen once. The V and J genes are TRBV6-1 and TRBJ2-1; 12 bases agree with TRBD2. The CDR3 length is 15 residues. Germline V CDR1 and CDR2: MNHNS, SASEGT. V gave up 6 bases and J gave up 7 bases; unmatched junction bases: 7. CDR3 nucleotide sequence: TGTGCCAGCAGCGTGAGGACTAGCGGGACGAATGAGCAGTTCTTC. Its translation is CASSVRTSGTNEQFF.

The rearrangement uses TRBV11-3 and TRBJ1-1; 7 bases map to TRBD1. V shed 5 bases, J shed 2 bases, and the junction held 5 bases outside the gene matches. The CDR3 runs to 14 residues. CDR1 SGHNT and CDR2 YENEEA come from the germline V gene. The CDR3 DNA follows: TGTGCCAGCAGCCAGGGGACAGTTAACACTGAAGCTTTCTTT. The encoded protein is CASSQGTVNTEAFF.

The chain recombines TRBV30 with TRBJ1-5, with a weak D call TRBD1 (5 bases). CDR3 length: 14 residues. Looked up from germline, CDR1 is GTSNPN and CDR2 is SVGIG (reference sequence). V lost 2 bases, J lost 4 bases, and 12 bases lay in between. The CDR3 protein is CAWSSRDLNQPQHF. For the CDR3, the DNA is TGTGCCTGGAGTTCCCGGGACCTAAATCAGCCCCAGCATTTT.

The rearrangement links TRBV7-9 to TRBJ1-2; D perhaps matches TRBD1 (5 bases). This CDR3 region has 13 residues. V was trimmed by 4 bases and J by 8 bases, leaving 14 bases between them. The V gene's germline CDR1 is SEHNR and CDR2 FQNEAQ (reference sequence). CDR3 nucleotides: TGTGCCAGCAGCTCCCGCAGGGCAGGGGGCTACACCTTC. This codes for CASSSRRAGGYTF.

The chain has TRBV10-3 and TRBJ2-1; TRBD2 is a possible D gene (6 bases). Trimming took off 4 bases at V and 9 bases at J, with 13 bases between the two ends. This CDR3 is built from 13 residues. Looked up from germline, CDR1 is ENHRY and CDR2 is SYGVKD. The chain's CDR3 is CAISVGQEGEQFF. In DNA form, the CDR3 reads TGTGCCATCAGTGTGGGGCAGGAGGGTGAGCAGTTCTTC.

V is TRBV7-9 and J is TRBJ2-1; D call uncertain. Germline V CDR1 and CDR2: SEHNR, FQNEAQ (reference sequence). CDR3 length equals 14 residues. V lost 5 bases to trimming and J lost 7 bases, with 15 bases between them. Written as DNA, the CDR3 is TGTGCCAGCAGCGTCACTCGGTCACGGAATGAGCAGTTCTTC. This codes for CASSVTRSRNEQFF.

The gene calls are TRBV2 and TRBJ1-1; perhaps TRBD1 as D (5 bases). Germline values: CDR1 SNHLY, CDR2 FYNNEI. This CDR3 is built from 13 residues. Trimming took 1 base from V and 4 from J, leaving 7 bases between them. CDR3 coding DNA: TGTGCCAGCAGTGAAGAGGGGACCACTGAAGCTTTCTTT. This encodes CASSEEGTTEAFF.

This clonotype was found a few times. The gene calls are TRBV28 and TRBJ1-2, with no clear D. Per the germline V gene, CDR1 is MDHEN and CDR2 is SYDVKM. This CDR3 is built from 11 residues. V was cut by 6 bases and J by 8 bases, with 10 bases left in between. CDR3 in amino acids: CASRLQGGYTF. CDR3 sequence (DNA): TGTGCCAGCAGATTACAAGGAGGCTACACCTTC.

The rearrangement links TRBV2 to TRBJ1-6, with unresolved D. The CDR3 runs 15 residues. Germline CDR1 SNHLY, CDR2 FYNNEI. Between the trimmed V and J ends, which lost 7 bases and 7 bases, there was a span of 17 bases. As DNA, the CDR3 is TGTGCCAGCACAAGCTCTGGCAGGACCAATTCACCCCTCCACTTT. This gives the protein CASTSSGRTNSPLHF.